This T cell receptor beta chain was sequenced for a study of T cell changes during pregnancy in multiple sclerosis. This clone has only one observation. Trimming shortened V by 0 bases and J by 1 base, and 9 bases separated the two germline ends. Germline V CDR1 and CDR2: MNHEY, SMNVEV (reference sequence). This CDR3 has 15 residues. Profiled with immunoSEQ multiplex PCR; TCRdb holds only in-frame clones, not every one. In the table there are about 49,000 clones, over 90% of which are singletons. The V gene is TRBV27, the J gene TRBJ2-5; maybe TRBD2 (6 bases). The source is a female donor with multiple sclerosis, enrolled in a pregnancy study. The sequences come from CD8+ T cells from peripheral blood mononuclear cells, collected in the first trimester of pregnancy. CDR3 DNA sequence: TGTGCCAGCAGTTTATCGGGGGGTTTCCAAGAGACCCAGTACTTC. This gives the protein CASSLSGGFQETQYF.